In this sample, the clone carrying this T cell receptor (beta chain) turned up once. Its antigen is as yet unknown. These data originate in a study of cytomegalovirus exposure and HLA in healthy donors. Study results and caveats: Roughly uniform depth of sequencing across donors was assumed in presence/absence analyses. Researchers counted around 160 TCR beta chains as cytomegalovirus-associated. What was likely a sequencing artifact was a cluster of highly shared sequence variants.

PCR was performed using 60 Vbeta and 13 Jbeta primers. Per the study methods: In a later analysis, 10 million to 11 million of tens of millions of unique beta chains occurred in at least two donors. The assay was immunoSEQ multiplex PCR, and TCRdb's table has in-frame clones only and misses some. That table furnishes V, J and clone size, whereas the DNA furnished D and trimming. Of about 190,000 clones in the sample, around 80% were seen once. The V end lost 0 bases, the J end lost 5 bases, and 4 bases lay between the germline ends. Germline V gene sequence: CDR1 LGHNA, CDR2 YSLEER. The CDR3 is 13 residues long.

This clonotype was sampled from a woman in her 40s in good health and CMV-seronegative. The J gene is TRBJ2-2, the V gene TRBV4-3; no clear D. The sequenced sample consisted of PBMCs. The CDR3, as DNA: TGCGCCAGCAGCCAAGAGAGGACCGGGGAGCTGTTTTTT. Amino acid sequence: CASSQERTGELFF.